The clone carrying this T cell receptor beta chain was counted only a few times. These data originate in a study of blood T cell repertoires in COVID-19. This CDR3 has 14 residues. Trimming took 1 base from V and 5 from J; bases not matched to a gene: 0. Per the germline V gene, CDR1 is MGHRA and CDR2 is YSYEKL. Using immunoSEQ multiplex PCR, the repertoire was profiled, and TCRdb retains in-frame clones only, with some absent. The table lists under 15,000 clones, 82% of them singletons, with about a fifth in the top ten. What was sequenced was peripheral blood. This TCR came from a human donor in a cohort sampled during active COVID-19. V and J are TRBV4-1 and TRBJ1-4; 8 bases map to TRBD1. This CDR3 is CASSQGQGNEKLFF. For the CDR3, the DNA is TGCGCCAGCAGCCAAGGACAGGGGAATGAAAAACTGTTTTTT.